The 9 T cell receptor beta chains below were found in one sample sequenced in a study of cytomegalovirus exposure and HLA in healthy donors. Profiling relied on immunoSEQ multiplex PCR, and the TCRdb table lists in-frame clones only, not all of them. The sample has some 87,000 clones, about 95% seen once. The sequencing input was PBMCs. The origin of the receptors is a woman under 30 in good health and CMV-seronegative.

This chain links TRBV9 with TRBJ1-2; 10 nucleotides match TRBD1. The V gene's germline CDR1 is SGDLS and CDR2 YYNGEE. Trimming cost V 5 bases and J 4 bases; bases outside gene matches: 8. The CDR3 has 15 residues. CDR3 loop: CASRETGGYGYGYTF. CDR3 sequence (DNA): TGTGCCAGCAGGGAGACAGGGGGCTACGGCTATGGCTACACCTTC.

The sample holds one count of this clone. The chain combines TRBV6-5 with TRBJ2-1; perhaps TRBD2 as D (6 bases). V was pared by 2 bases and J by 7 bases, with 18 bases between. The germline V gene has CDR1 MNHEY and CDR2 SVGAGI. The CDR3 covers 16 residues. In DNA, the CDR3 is TGTGCCAGCAGTTACCCTGAAGGGGAGGCTAAGAATGAGCAGTTCTTC. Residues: CASSYPEGEAKNEQFF.

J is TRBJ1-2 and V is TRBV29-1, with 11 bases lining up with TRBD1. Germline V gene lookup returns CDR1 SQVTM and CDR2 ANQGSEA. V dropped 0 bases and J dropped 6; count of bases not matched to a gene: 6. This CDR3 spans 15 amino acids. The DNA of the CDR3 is TGCAGCGTTGAAGATCTTGGACAGGGGGCAGATGGCTACACCTTC. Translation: CSVEDLGQGADGYTF.

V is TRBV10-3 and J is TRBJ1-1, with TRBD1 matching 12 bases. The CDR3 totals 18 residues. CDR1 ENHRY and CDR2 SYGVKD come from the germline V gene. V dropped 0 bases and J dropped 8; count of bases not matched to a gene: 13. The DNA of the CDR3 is TGTGCCATCAGTGAGTCGGGGACAGGGGGCTCCTTACTGCGAGAAGCTTTCTTT. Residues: CAISESGTGGSLLREAFF.

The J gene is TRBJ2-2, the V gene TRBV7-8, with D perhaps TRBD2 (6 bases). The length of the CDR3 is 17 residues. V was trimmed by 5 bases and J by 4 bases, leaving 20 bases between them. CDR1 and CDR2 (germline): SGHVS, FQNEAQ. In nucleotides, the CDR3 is TGTGCCAGCAGCACCACGTCTCGGGAGCTCGGCACCGGGGAGCTGTTTTTT. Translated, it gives CASSTTSRELGTGELFF.

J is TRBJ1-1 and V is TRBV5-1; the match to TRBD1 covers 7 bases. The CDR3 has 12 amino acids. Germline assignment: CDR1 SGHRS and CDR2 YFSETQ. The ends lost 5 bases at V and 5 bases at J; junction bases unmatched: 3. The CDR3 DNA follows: TGCGCCAGCAGACAGGGGAAGACTGAAGCTTTCTTT. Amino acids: CASRQGKTEAFF. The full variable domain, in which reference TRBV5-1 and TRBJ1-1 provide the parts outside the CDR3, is KAGVTQTPRYLIKTRGQQVTLSCSPISGHRSVSWYQQTPGQGLQFLFEYFSETQRNKGNFPGRFSGRQFSNSRSEMNVSTLELGDSALYLCASRQGKTEAFFGQGTRLTVV.

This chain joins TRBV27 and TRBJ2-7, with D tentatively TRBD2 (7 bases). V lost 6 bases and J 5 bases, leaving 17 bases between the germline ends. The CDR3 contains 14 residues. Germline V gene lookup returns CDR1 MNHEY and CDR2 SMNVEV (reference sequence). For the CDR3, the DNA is TGTGCCAGCAGCGGGGAGGGGGGTTCCGACGAGCAGTACTTC. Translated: CASSGEGGSDEQYF.

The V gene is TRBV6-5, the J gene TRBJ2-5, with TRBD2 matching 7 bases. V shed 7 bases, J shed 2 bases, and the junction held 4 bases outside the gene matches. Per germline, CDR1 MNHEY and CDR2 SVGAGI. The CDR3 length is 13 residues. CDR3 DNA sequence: TGTGCCAGCATTGGGGGAGGGCAAGAGACCCAGTACTTC. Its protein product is CASIGGGQETQYF.

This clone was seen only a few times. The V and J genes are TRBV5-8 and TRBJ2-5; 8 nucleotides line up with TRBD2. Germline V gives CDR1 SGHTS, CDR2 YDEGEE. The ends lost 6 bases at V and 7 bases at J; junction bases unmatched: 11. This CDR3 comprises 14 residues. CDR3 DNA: TGTGCCAGCACCTCCCGGGAGGCGGGAGGGACCCAGTACTTC. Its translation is CASTSREAGGTQYF.